The 11 T cell receptor beta chains listed next were all sequenced from one sample in a study of PD-1 blockade in classical Hodgkin lymphoma. The table came from immunoSEQ multiplex PCR; TCRdb's copy has only in-frame clones and leaves some out. This sample yields 34,000 or so clones, of which 92% are seen a single time; 0.25% to 0.3% belongs to the top ten. Time point given: cycle 4 day 1 (C4D1), after less than seven weeks of nivolumab. Every one of the patients relapsed after autologous stem cell transplantation (brentuximab vedotin exposure was variable). Negative selection with magnetic separation was used to purify CD4+ T cells from thawed PBMCs. The sequencing used CD4+ T cells from blood, collected before the fourth cycle of nivolumab. Every receptor here comes from a human donor with classical Hodgkin lymphoma.

V is TRBV28 and J is TRBJ2-7; D ambiguous. This CDR3 contains 11 residues. V was shortened by 6 bases and J by 6 bases, with 9 bases between the two germline ends. Germline CDR1 reads MDHEN; CDR2 reads SYDVKM. In DNA, the CDR3 is TGTGCCAGCAGCCCTCCCGGCGAGCAGTACTTC. Translation gives CASSPPGEQYF.

This sequence joins TRBV5-4 and TRBJ1-2; D is possibly TRBD1 (5 bases). The CDR3 length is 14 residues. The V gene's germline CDR1 is SGHNT and CDR2 YYREEE (reference sequence). V was clipped by 2 bases and J by 6 bases, with 14 bases between them. The CDR3 nucleotides read TGTGCCAGCAGCTTTCCCTTGGGGGATAATGGCTACACCTTC. This translates into CASSFPLGDNGYTF.

V usage is TRBV5-4 and J usage is TRBJ2-7, with D possibly matching TRBD1 (5 bases). Germline V gene lookup returns CDR1 SGHNT and CDR2 YYREEE (reference sequence). Trimming cost V 5 bases and J 0 bases, with 15 bases left between them. CDR3 size: 15 residues. Here the CDR3 DNA reads TGTGCCAGCAGACGCGACAGCGCAAGCTCCTACGAGCAGTACTTC. This translates into CASRRDSASSYEQYF.

The chain is built from TRBV30 and TRBJ2-7; D gene unclear. V lost 4 bases and J 2 bases, leaving 9 bases between the germline ends. This CDR3 is built from 12 residues. Germline V gene lookup returns CDR1 GTSNPN and CDR2 SVGIG (reference sequence). CDR3 loop: CAWTGFAYEQYF. CDR3 nucleotide sequence: TGTGCCTGGACCGGGTTTGCCTACGAGCAGTACTTC. Looking up the rest from reference TRBV30 and TRBJ2-7 gives the full variable domain: SQTIHQWPATLVQPVGSPLSLECTVEGTSNPNLYWYRQAAGRGLQLLFYSVGIGQISSEVPQNLSASRPQDRQFILSSKKLLLSDSGFYLCAWTGFAYEQYFGPGTRLTVT.

The J gene is TRBJ2-5, the V gene TRBV27; tentatively, D is TRBD1 (5 bases). There are 15 residues in the CDR3. V dropped 2 bases and J dropped 5 bases, with 15 bases sitting between them. Germline loops: CDR1 MNHEY, CDR2 SMNVEV (reference sequence). This CDR3 reads CASSLEPGYGETQYF. DNA of the CDR3: TGTGCCAGCAGTTTAGAGCCAGGGTACGGGGAGACCCAGTACTTC.

In this sample, this clone turned up once. The chain combines TRBV11-2 with TRBJ2-7; D is undetermined. CDR1 and CDR2 from the germline V gene are SGHAT and FQNNGV. V shed 4 bases and J shed 1 base, with 8 bases lying between them. This CDR3 has 13 residues. CDR3 DNA sequence: TGTGCCAGCAGCTCCACGCTTTCCTACGAGCAGTACTTC. It specifies CASSSTLSYEQYF.

Here the CDR3 reads CASSIMGAGPNTEAFF. Written as DNA, the CDR3 is TGTGCCAGCAGCATTATGGGTGCAGGGCCCAACACTGAAGCTTTCTTT. This chain links TRBV7-3 with TRBJ1-1; D possibly corresponds to TRBD1 (5 bases). This CDR3 spans 16 amino acids. Germline CDR1 and CDR2: SGHTA and FQGTGA. Trimming shortened V by 5 bases and J by 2 bases, and 18 bases separated the two germline ends.

The chain's CDR3 is CASSPGLAGGEQFF. The DNA of the CDR3 is TGTGCCAGCAGCCCCGGACTAGCGGGAGGTGAGCAGTTCTTC. This chain links TRBV11-3 with TRBJ2-1; 14 bases line up with TRBD2. V lost 5 bases and J lost 9; bases outside the gene matches: 3. Germline assignment: CDR1 SGHNT and CDR2 YENEEA. The CDR3 sequence is 14 residues long.

V is TRBV6-1 and J is TRBJ2-1, with D uncertain. The germline V and J ends were trimmed by 6 bases and 8 bases, with 14 bases remaining between them. There are 13 residues in the CDR3. Per the germline V gene, CDR1 is MNHNS and CDR2 is SASEGT. The DNA for the CDR3 is TGTGCCAGCAGAGAACATTCTACGGATGAGCAGTTCTTC. Amino acids: CASREHSTDEQFF.

The J gene is TRBJ1-3, the V gene TRBV11-2; TRBD1 might be the D (5 bases). CDR3 size: 18 residues. Trimming took 0 bases from V and 5 from J, leaving 20 bases between them. Germline CDR1 reads SGHAT; CDR2 reads FQNNGV. The CDR3 region is CASSLDVRGSFIRNTIYF. For the CDR3, the DNA is TGTGCCAGCAGCTTAGATGTGCGGGGGAGTTTTATTAGAAACACCATATATTTT.

CDR3 region: CAWSVSENTIYF. CDR3 bases: TGTGCCTGGAGTGTTTCAGAAAACACCATATATTTT. The chain combines TRBV30 with TRBJ1-3; D not certain. This CDR3 contains 12 residues. Deletions cut 0 bases from V and 6 bases from J, with 6 bases between. CDR1 GTSNPN and CDR2 SVGIG come from the germline V gene (reference sequence).